Below are 10 T cell receptor beta chains sequenced from a single sample in a study of cytomegalovirus exposure and HLA in healthy donors. PCR used 60 Vbeta primers and 13 Jbeta primers. Data came from immunoSEQ multiplex PCR; TCRdb stores just in-frame clones and leaves some out. This table has fewer than 200,000 clones, 77% appearing once. Source material: PBMCs. Every receptor here comes from a woman in her thirties or forties in good health and CMV-seropositive.

The rearrangement links TRBV9 to TRBJ2-1; 9 bases are a match to TRBD2. V was pared by 0 bases and J by 7 bases, with 8 bases of the junction left unmatched. Germline-derived CDR1 and CDR2 are SGDLS and YYNGEE. This CDR3 comprises 16 residues. The CDR3 sequence is CASSVDGGGAVNEQFF. The CDR3 DNA follows: TGTGCCAGCAGCGTAGACGGCGGGGGGGCCGTAAATGAGCAGTTCTTC.

This sequence joins TRBV6-6 and TRBJ1-6; maybe TRBD1 (5 bases). CDR1 is MNHNY and CDR2 is SVGAGI in the germline V gene (reference sequence). Trimming pared 6 bases from V and 5 bases from J, leaving 17 bases between. The CDR3 has 16 residues. The chain's CDR3 is CASSSPPGAHNSPLHF. Here the CDR3 DNA reads TGTGCCAGCAGCTCCCCGCCTGGGGCCCATAATTCACCCCTCCACTTT.

The chain joins TRBV27 to TRBJ2-7, with 9 bases that match TRBD2. CDR1 and CDR2 from the germline V gene are MNHEY and SMNVEV (reference sequence). V lost 7 bases to trimming and J lost 4 bases; unmatched junction nucleotides: 11. The CDR3 contains 15 residues. CDR3 region: CASTPGAGGRYEQYF. DNA of the CDR3: TGTGCCAGCACTCCGGGTGCGGGGGGGCGGTACGAGCAGTACTTC.

J is TRBJ2-5 and V is TRBV7-2, with TRBD2 identical over 7 bases. Unmatched junction bases numbered 6, after V lost 1 base and J lost 7 bases. CDR1 and CDR2 (germline): SGHTA, FQGNSA. This CDR3 contains 14 residues. The CDR3 coding sequence is TGTGCCAGCAGCTTAGGGAGACTAGCAGGGACCCAGTACTTC. It codes for CASSLGRLAGTQYF.

V gene TRBV30 combines with J gene TRBJ2-4; 7 bases map to TRBD2. J gave up 3 bases and V 0 bases, and 5 bases lay outside the gene matches. Germline assignment: CDR1 GTSNPN and CDR2 SVGIG (reference sequence). This CDR3 is built from 15 residues. This CDR3 is CAWSVDWGGKNIQYF. CDR3 nucleotide sequence: TGTGCCTGGAGTGTCGACTGGGGGGGCAAAAACATTCAGTACTTC.

A few counts support this clone. The genes are TRBV6-5 and TRBJ2-1; TRBD2 aligns across 8 bases. The CDR3 is made up of 15 amino acids. Germline V gene sequence: CDR1 MNHEY, CDR2 SVGAGI. J was trimmed by 8 bases and V by 4 bases; bases with no gene match: 10. The CDR3 DNA is TGTGCCAGCAGTTTTGGGACGGGAGGGCCTCATGAGCAGTTCTTC. This gives the protein CASSFGTGGPHEQFF.

The chain links TRBV9 to TRBJ2-7; 7 bases match TRBD1. The CDR3 has 14 residues. Trimming at V came to 2 bases and at J to 2 bases, leaving 4 bases not matched to a gene. Germline V CDR1 and CDR2: SGDLS, YYNGEE. The CDR3: CASSVDRVPYEQYF. In DNA, the CDR3 is TGTGCCAGCAGCGTCGACAGGGTCCCCTACGAGCAGTACTTC.

The V call is TRBV2, the J call TRBJ1-5; 9 bases are a match to TRBD1. V gave up 8 bases and J gave up 3 bases; unmatched junction bases: 2. Germline V lookup: CDR1 SNHLY, CDR2 FYNNEI. CDR3 length equals 13 residues. The CDR3 nucleotides read TGTGCCAGCGGACAGGGGAACAATCAGCCCCAGCATTTT. It specifies CASGQGNNQPQHF.

This chain joins TRBV15 and TRBJ2-1; the match to TRBD2 covers 8 bases. V shed 8 bases and J 5 bases; nucleotides not matched to a gene: 11. From germline, CDR1 is LNHNV and CDR2 YYDKDF (reference sequence). The CDR3 is 15 residues long. The CDR3 spells CATAPGPAGDNEQFF. The CDR3 DNA reads TGTGCCACCGCCCCCGGGCCAGCGGGGGACAATGAGCAGTTCTTC.

This clone was seen once. This chain joins TRBV4-3 and TRBJ1-1, with TRBD1 as a possible D gene (5 bases). The CDR3 loop spans 15 amino acids. V shed 1 base and J shed 5 bases, with 14 bases lying between them. Per the germline V gene, CDR1 is LGHNA and CDR2 is YSLEER. The CDR3 loop reads CASSQVLRGGTEAFF. The CDR3 DNA reads TGCGCCAGCAGCCAAGTCCTTCGGGGGGGGACTGAAGCTTTCTTT.